This passage covers 20 T cell receptor beta chains from one sample sequenced in a study of shared clonotypes between healthy human individuals. The assay was immunoSEQ multiplex PCR, and TCRdb's table has in-frame clones only and misses some. Seen here are roughly 1 million clones, roughly 74% observed once, and the top ten hold around 0.47%. Source material: memory CD4+ T cells from PBMCs. Subset denoted: CD45RA-negative fraction. These receptors came from a man between 18 and 29 years old in good health. Some clones in this sample may be carry-over from other donors' samples.

The V call is TRBV4-2, the J call TRBJ2-3; 8 bases are shared with TRBD2. Germline CDR1 and CDR2: LGHNA and YNFKEQ. With V trimmed by 0 bases and J by 6 bases, 8 bases remained unmatched. There are 16 residues in the CDR3. The CDR3 is CASSQEKFPGGDTQYF. The CDR3 nucleotides read TGTGCCAGCAGCCAAGAAAAGTTCCCGGGGGGGGATACGCAGTATTTT.

This clone was observed a few times. The genes are TRBV28 and TRBJ1-4; TRBD1 agrees at 7 bases. Trimming cost V 4 bases and J 13 bases; bases outside gene matches: 6. The CDR3 sequence is 12 residues long. In germline, CDR1 is MDHEN, CDR2 SYDVKM. CDR3 nucleotides: TGTGCCAGCAGTTCCCCACAGGGGAGACTGTTTTTT. Translated, it gives CASSSPQGRLFF.

The chain joins TRBV27 to TRBJ2-5; D possibly corresponds to TRBD2 (6 bases). Germline values: CDR1 MNHEY, CDR2 SMNVEV (reference sequence). V was shortened by 0 bases and J by 2 bases, with 13 bases between the two germline ends. The CDR3 extends over 16 amino acids. As DNA, the CDR3 is TGTGCCAGCAGTTTATCGCTAGCGAGAAATCAAGAGACCCAGTACTTC. Translation gives CASSLSLARNQETQYF.

The J gene is TRBJ2-6, the V gene TRBV2; D call uncertain. This CDR3 spans 14 amino acids. Deletions cut 5 bases from V and 0 bases from J, with 5 bases between. Germline assignment: CDR1 SNHLY and CDR2 FYNNEI. The CDR3 DNA sequence: TGTGCCAGCAGTCCAGGCTCTGGGGCCAACGTCCTGACTTTC. The encoded protein is CASSPGSGANVLTF. The whole variable domain, filled in from reference TRBV2 and TRBJ2-6, reads EPEVTQTPSHQVTQMGQEVILRCVPISNHLYFYWYRQILGQKVEFLVSFYNNEISEKSEIFDDQFSVERPDGSNFTLKIRSTKLEDSAMYFCASSPGSGANVLTFGAGSRLTVL.

This clone was detected only once. This chain joins TRBV6-5 and TRBJ2-2; D may be TRBD1 (5 bases). V was cut by 6 bases and J by 4 bases, with 15 bases left in between. Germline CDR1 reads MNHEY; CDR2 reads SVGAGI. This CDR3 has 15 residues. CDR3 sequence: CASRYQGLSTGELFF. For the CDR3, the DNA is TGTGCCAGCAGATACCAGGGATTAAGCACCGGGGAGCTGTTTTTT.

This clone was observed at least ten times. This specimen includes other DNA sequences encoding the same CDR3. The chain joins TRBV9 to TRBJ2-1; D perhaps matches TRBD2 (6 bases). This CDR3 is built from 15 residues. V was pared by 3 bases and J by 2 bases, with 12 bases between. Germline loops: CDR1 SGDLS, CDR2 YYNGEE. The CDR3 reads CASSGLAVPYNEQFF. In DNA, the CDR3 is TGTGCCAGCAGCGGGTTAGCGGTTCCCTACAATGAGCAGTTCTTC.

This clone showed up just a few times. This chain joins TRBV19 and TRBJ1-2, with 7 positions matching TRBD1. The junction had 9 bases not matched to a gene; V was cut back by 1 base and J by 7 bases. The CDR3 extends over 15 amino acids. The germline V gene encodes CDR1 LNHDA and CDR2 SQIVND (reference sequence). The CDR3 reads CASSIGSPDRAGYTF. The CDR3 DNA is TGTGCCAGTAGTATAGGATCCCCCGACAGGGCTGGCTACACCTTC.

The sample holds one count of this clone. This sequence joins TRBV6-5 and TRBJ2-1, with D perhaps assigned TRBD1 or TRBD2 (10 bases each). The V and J ends lost 6 bases and 12 bases respectively, with 24 bases between them. Germline V gene data show CDR1 as MNHEY and CDR2 as SVGAGI. The CDR3 has 15 amino acids. CDR3 sequence reads: CASRSGTGASGRQFF. The CDR3 bases are TGTGCCAGCAGATCCGGGACAGGGGCTAGCGGGAGGCAGTTCTTC.

This clone turned up a few times. The chain links TRBV27 to TRBJ2-7; 8 positions match TRBD1. The ends lost 5 bases at V and 3 bases at J; junction bases unmatched: 9. Germline CDR1 is MNHEY and CDR2 is SMNVEV (reference sequence). The CDR3 has 15 residues. The CDR3: CASSQRTGLIYEQYF. The CDR3 coding sequence is TGTGCCAGCAGTCAAAGGACAGGGTTGATCTACGAGCAGTACTTC.

The genes are TRBV21-1 and TRBJ1-5; the table's TRBD1 call for D was not verified on the DNA. TRBV21-1 corresponds to a pseudogene. CDR3 length equals 17 residues. In DNA form, the CDR3 reads TGTGCCAGCAGCAAAACCCCCATTCAGGTCAGGGGTCAGCCCCAGCATTTT. Residues: CASSKTPIQVRGQPQHF.

The chain recombines TRBV6-1 with TRBJ2-3; TRBD2 matches at 14 bases. From germline, CDR1 is MNHNS and CDR2 SASEGT. The CDR3 sequence is 18 residues long. J was trimmed by 4 bases and V by 4 bases; bases with no gene match: 10. The CDR3 loop is CASSGAWTSGRRADTQYF. For the CDR3, the DNA is TGTGCCAGCAGTGGAGCCTGGACTAGCGGGAGGAGGGCAGATACGCAGTATTTT.

A few counts support this clone. The gene calls are TRBV28 and TRBJ1-4; TRBD1 might be the D (5 bases). Trimming stripped 4 bases from V and 0 bases from J, with 12 bases between. CDR3 size: 16 residues. Per the germline V gene, CDR1 is MDHEN and CDR2 is SYDVKM. CDR3 sequence: CASSSRGSSTNEKLFF. CDR3 nucleotides: TGTGCCAGCAGTTCACGGGGCAGCTCAACTAATGAAAAACTGTTTTTT.

The sample holds one count of this clone. Other DNA variants within this sample encode the same CDR3. J is TRBJ2-5 and V is TRBV29-1; a possible D gene is TRBD1 (6 bases). Looked up from germline, CDR1 is SQVTM and CDR2 is ANQGSEA. V lost 3 bases to trimming and J lost 4 bases, with 9 bases between them. This CDR3 region has 12 residues. The CDR3, as DNA: TGCAGCGTTGACAGGGGATCAGAGACCCAGTACTTC. Its translation is CSVDRGSETQYF. Full variable domain (outside the CDR3, taken from reference TRBV29-1 and TRBJ2-5): SAVISQKPSRDICQRGTSLTIQCQVDSQVTMMFWYRQQPGQSLTLIATANQGSEATYESGFVIDKFPISRPNLTFSTLTVSNMSPEDSSIYLCSVDRGSETQYFGPGTRLLVL.

The chain recombines TRBV5-4 with TRBJ2-6, with 10 bases matching TRBD1. CDR3 length equals 18 residues. Germline CDR1 is SGHNT and CDR2 is YYREEE (reference sequence). V trimming: 5 bases; J trimming: 0 bases; junction bases outside the gene matches: 8. The CDR3 is CASRDGTGDLSGANVLTF. The CDR3 DNA follows: TGTGCCAGCAGGGACGGGACAGGGGATCTCTCTGGGGCCAACGTCCTGACTTTC.

The table lists this clone with a few counts. This sequence joins TRBV7-6 and TRBJ2-7, with D unclear. This CDR3 has 14 residues. The V gene lost 4 bases and the J gene lost 1 base, with 11 bases spanning the gap. Germline V gene lookup returns CDR1 SGHVS and CDR2 FNYEAQ. This CDR3 is CASSSTYQSYEQYF. The DNA of the CDR3 is TGTGCCAGCAGCTCGACGTACCAGTCCTACGAGCAGTACTTC.

This clone was seen only a few times. The chain couples TRBV7-2 to TRBJ2-5; D possibly corresponds to TRBD1 (5 bases). CDR1 SGHTA and CDR2 FQGNSA come from the germline V gene. The V end was cut by 1 base, the J end by 2 bases, with 14 bases between. The CDR3 has 16 amino acids. In DNA form, the CDR3 reads TGTGCCAGCAGCTTAGGGGTGATGACAGAACAAGAGACCCAGTACTTC. As protein: CASSLGVMTEQETQYF.

CDR3 loop: CASSAGQMNGYTF. DNA of the CDR3: TGTGCCAGCTCAGCGGGACAGATGAATGGCTACACCTTC. The V gene is TRBV18, the J gene TRBJ1-2; 7 bases align to TRBD1. Germline CDR1 reads KGHSH; CDR2 reads LQKENI. The V and J ends lost 5 bases and 6 bases, in that order; junction bases with no gene match: 6. The CDR3 totals 13 residues.

Note on this clone: This likely traces to a read error, being one base from a far larger clone. The CDR3 sequence: CASSGQHSNQPQHF. Here the CDR3 DNA reads TGTGCCAGCAGCGGACAGCATAGCAATCAGCCCCAGCATTTT. The rearrangement joins TRBV2 to TRBJ1-5, with a possible D match to TRBD1 (6 bases). Trimming cost V 6 bases and J 0 bases, with 9 bases left between them. Germline CDR1 and CDR2: SNHLY and FYNNEI. This CDR3 is built from 14 residues.

The chain is built from TRBV5-8 and TRBJ1-1, with a weak D call TRBD1 (6 bases). The CDR3 length is 15 residues. Germline loops: CDR1 SGHTS, CDR2 YDEGEE. Between the trimmed V and J ends, which lost 3 bases and 2 bases, there was a span of 14 bases. The CDR3 spells CASSSWTASNTEAFF. The DNA of the CDR3 is TGTGCCAGCAGCTCCTGGACAGCTAGTAACACTGAAGCTTTCTTT.

The chain recombines TRBV11-1 with TRBJ2-7; D not certain. Trimming cost V 1 base and J 5 bases, with 6 bases left between them. Germline lookup yields CDR1 SGHAT and CDR2 FQDESV (reference sequence). CDR3 length: 12 amino acids. CDR3 DNA: TGTGCCAGCAGCTTAGACCGTGACGAGCAGTACTTC. Encoded protein: CASSLDRDEQYF.